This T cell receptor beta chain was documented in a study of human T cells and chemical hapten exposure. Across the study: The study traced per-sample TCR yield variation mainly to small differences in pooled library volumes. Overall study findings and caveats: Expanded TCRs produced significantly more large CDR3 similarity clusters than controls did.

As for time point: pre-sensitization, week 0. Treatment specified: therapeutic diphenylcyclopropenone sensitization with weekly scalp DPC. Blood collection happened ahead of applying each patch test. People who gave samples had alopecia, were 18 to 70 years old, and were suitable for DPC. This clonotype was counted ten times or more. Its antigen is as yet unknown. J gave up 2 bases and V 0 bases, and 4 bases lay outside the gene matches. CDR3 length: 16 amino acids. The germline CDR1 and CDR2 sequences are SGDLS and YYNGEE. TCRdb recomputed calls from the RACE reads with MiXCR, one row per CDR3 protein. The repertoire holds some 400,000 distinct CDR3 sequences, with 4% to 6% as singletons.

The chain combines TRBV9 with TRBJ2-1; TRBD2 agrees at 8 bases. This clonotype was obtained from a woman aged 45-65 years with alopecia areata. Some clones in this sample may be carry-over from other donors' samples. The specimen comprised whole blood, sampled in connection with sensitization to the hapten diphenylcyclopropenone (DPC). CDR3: CASSVAGSGAYNEQFF. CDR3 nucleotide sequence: TGTGCCAGCAGCGTAGCAGGTAGCGGGGCCTACAATGAGCAGTTCTTC.